This TCR beta chain is drawn from a study of T cell responses to AZD1222 COVID-19 vaccine. Study-wide results and limits: Repertoires in all cases were sampled only once the peak T cell response had passed.

Note on this clone: The antigen is undetermined.

Here immunoSEQ multiplex PCR was the method, and the copy in TCRdb shows in-frame clones only, minus some. The sample has some 150,000 clones; roughly 89% are singletons. This TCR derives from an adult in good health. The starting material was peripheral blood, obtained on day 0 of AZD1222 vaccination.

The CDR3 DNA reads TGTGCCAGCAGCCCGACGGCAGGGGCCTACGAGCAGTACTTC. It yields the protein CASSPTAGAYEQYF. The V and J genes are TRBV27 and TRBJ2-7; possibly TRBD1 for D (6 bases). V gave up 6 bases and J gave up 2 bases, with 14 bases separating them. This CDR3 comprises 14 residues. Looked up from germline, CDR1 is MNHEY and CDR2 is SMNVEV (reference sequence).